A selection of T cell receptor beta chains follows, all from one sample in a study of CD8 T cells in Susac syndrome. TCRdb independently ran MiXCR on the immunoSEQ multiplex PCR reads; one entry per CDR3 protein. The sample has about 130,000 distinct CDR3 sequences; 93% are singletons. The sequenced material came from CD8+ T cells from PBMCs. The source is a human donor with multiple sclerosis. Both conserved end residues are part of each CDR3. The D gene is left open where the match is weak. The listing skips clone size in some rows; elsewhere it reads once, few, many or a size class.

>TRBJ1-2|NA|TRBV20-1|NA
CSALGDGHYGYTF
TGCAGTGCTCTGGGGGACGGACACTATGGCTACACCTTC
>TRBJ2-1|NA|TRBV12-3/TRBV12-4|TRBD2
CASSLTGVGTSGTLLHNEQFF
TGTGCCAGCAGTTTAACAGGCGTAGGGACTAGCGGGACTTTACTCCACAATGAGCAGTTCTTC
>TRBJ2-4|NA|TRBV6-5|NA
CASSPGSLKNIQYF
TGTGCCAGCAGTCCCGGGAGCCTTAAAAACATTCAGTACTTC
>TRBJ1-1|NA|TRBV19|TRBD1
CASMRGQMNTEAFF
TGTGCCAGTATGCGGGGACAGATGAACACTGAAGCTTTCTTT
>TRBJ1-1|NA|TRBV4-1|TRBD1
CASSQGTGAEAFF
TGCGCCAGCAGCCAAGGGACAGGGGCTGAAGCTTTCTTT
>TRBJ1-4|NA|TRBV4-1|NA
CASSQDSDPRQPLNEKLFF
TGCGCCAGCAGCCAAGATTCCGATCCCCGACAGCCTTTAAATGAAAAACTGTTTTTT
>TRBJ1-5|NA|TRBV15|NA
CATSRDRGVGQPQHF
TGTGCCACCAGCAGAGATCGAGGGGTGGGCCAGCCCCAGCATTTT
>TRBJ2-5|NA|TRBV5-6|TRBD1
CASSPQGAETQYF
TGTGCCAGCAGCCCTCAGGGGGCGGAGACCCAGTACTTC
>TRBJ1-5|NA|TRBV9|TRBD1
CASSETGGNQPQHF
TGTGCCAGCAGCGAGACAGGGGGCAATCAGCCCCAGCATTTT
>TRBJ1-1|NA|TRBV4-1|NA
CASSQGLTNTEAFF
TGCGCCAGCAGCCAAGGACTGACCAACACTGAAGCTTTCTTT
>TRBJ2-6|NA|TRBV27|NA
CASSLGGYGANVLTF
TGTGCCAGCAGTTTAGGGGGTTATGGGGCCAACGTCCTGACTTTC
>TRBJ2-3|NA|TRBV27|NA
CASSLKGNRRAADTQYF
TGTGCCAGCAGTTTAAAGGGGAATAGGAGGGCGGCAGATACGCAGTATTTT
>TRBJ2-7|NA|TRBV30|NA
CAWSLEQGPYEQYF
TGTGCCTGGAGTCTGGAACAGGGCCCCTACGAGCAGTACTTC
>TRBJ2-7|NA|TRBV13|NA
CASSLGQKTYEQYF
TGTGCCAGCAGCCTAGGACAGAAAACCTACGAGCAGTACTTC
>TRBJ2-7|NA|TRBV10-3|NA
CAISEPDRETSYEQYF
TGTGCCATCAGTGAGCCTGACAGAGAAACCTCCTACGAGCAGTACTTC
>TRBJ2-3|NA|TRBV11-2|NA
CASSFDRGEDTQYF
TGTGCCAGCAGCTTCGATAGGGGCGAAGATACGCAGTATTTT
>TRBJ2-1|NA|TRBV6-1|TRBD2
CASSGDGGAYNEQFF
TGTGCCAGCAGTGGAGACGGGGGGGCCTACAATGAGCAGTTCTTC
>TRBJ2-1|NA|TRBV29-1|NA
CSVSPDDRSYNEQFF
TGCAGCGTTTCTCCCGATGACCGCTCCTACAATGAGCAGTTCTTC
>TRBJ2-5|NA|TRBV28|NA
CASSLDGGSYQETQYF
TGTGCCAGCAGTTTAGATGGGGGCTCGTACCAAGAGACCCAGTACTTC
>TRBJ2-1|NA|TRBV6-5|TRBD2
CASSYASGRVASYNEQFF
TGTGCCAGCAGTTACGCTAGCGGGAGGGTGGCCTCCTACAATGAGCAGTTCTTC
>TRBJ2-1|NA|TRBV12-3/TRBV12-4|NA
CASSSRTTGYNEQFF
TGTGCCAGCAGTTCCAGGACCACAGGCTACAATGAGCAGTTCTTC
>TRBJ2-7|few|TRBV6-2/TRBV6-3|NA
CASSYSVDRGDYEQYF
TGTGCCAGCAGTTACTCGGTGGACAGAGGGGACTACGAGCAGTACTTC
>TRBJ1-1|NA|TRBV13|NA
CASSLDAGYQGNTEAFF
TGTGCCAGCAGCTTAGATGCAGGGTACCAAGGGAACACTGAAGCTTTCTTT
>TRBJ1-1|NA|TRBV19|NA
CASRPRGGPEAFF
TGTGCCAGTAGGCCTAGGGGGGGGCCTGAAGCTTTCTTT
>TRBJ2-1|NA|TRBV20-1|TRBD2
CSARVLAGGNEQFF
TGCAGTGCTAGAGTACTAGCGGGGGGGAATGAGCAGTTCTTC
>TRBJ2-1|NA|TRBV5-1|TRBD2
CASSLFAGGENEQFF
TGCGCCAGCAGCTTGTTCGCGGGGGGGGAAAATGAGCAGTTCTTC
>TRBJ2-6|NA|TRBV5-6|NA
CASSPRDWGRSGANVLTF
TGTGCCAGCAGCCCCCGTGATTGGGGCCGCTCTGGGGCCAACGTCCTGACTTTC
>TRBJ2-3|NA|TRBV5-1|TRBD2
CASSLDLEREGRGTDTQYF
TGCGCCAGCAGCTTGGACCTGGAGCGGGAGGGCCGCGGCACAGATACGCAGTATTTT
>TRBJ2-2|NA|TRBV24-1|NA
CATTNSGSTGELFF
TGTGCCACGACGAACAGCGGATCAACCGGGGAGCTGTTTTTT
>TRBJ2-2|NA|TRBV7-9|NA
CASSRTRNTGELFF
TGTGCCAGCAGCCGAACACGGAACACCGGGGAGCTGTTTTTT
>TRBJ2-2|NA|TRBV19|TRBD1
CASSPRDRGLNTGELFF
TGTGCCAGTAGCCCACGGGACAGGGGATTGAACACCGGGGAGCTGTTTTTT
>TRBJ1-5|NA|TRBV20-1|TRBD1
CSARGQGFADQPQHF
TGCAGTGCTAGAGGACAGGGGTTCGCAGATCAGCCCCAGCATTTT
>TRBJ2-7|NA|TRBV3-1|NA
CASSQDPTGAYEQYF
TGTGCCAGCAGCCAAGATCCGACGGGCGCCTACGAGCAGTACTTC
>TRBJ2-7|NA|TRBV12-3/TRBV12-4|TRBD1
CASSPDRAGEQYF
TGTGCCAGCAGTCCGGACAGGGCGGGAGAGCAGTACTTC
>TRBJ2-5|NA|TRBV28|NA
CASSSRDTSRETQYF
TGTGCCAGCAGTTCCCGGGACACCTCCCGGGAGACCCAGTACTTC
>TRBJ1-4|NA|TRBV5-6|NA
CASSLIMGPVDKITNEKLFF
TGTGCCAGCAGCTTGATTATGGGCCCGGTCGACAAGATAACTAATGAAAAACTGTTTTTT
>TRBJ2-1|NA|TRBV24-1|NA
CATSGYHRVDEQFF
TGTGCCACCAGTGGGTATCACAGGGTTGATGAGCAGTTCTTC
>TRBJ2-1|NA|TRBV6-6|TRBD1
CASTILGGEQFF
TGTGCCAGCACCATCTTAGGGGGCGAGCAGTTCTTC
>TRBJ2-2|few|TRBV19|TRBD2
CASSPRGGSSTGELFF
TGTGCCAGTAGTCCCCGGGGAGGGAGCAGTACCGGGGAGCTGTTTTTT
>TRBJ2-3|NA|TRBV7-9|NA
CASSPTDTQYF
TGTGCCAGCAGCCCCACAGATACGCAGTATTTT
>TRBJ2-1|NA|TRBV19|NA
CASMVRAGQYSYNEQFF
TGTGCCAGTATGGTTAGAGCGGGACAGTACTCCTACAATGAGCAGTTCTTC
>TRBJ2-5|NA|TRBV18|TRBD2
CASSPQTSEEETQYF
TGTGCCAGCTCACCCCAAACTAGCGAAGAAGAGACCCAGTACTTC
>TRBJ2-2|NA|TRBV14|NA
CASSQPWGAGELFF
TGTGCCAGCAGCCAGCCCTGGGGGGCCGGGGAGCTGTTTTTT
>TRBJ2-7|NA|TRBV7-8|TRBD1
CASSIPGQGPYEQYF
TGTGCCAGCAGCATTCCGGGACAGGGACCCTACGAGCAGTACTTC
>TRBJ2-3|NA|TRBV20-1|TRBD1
CSARPWDRGTDTQYF
TGCAGTGCTAGGCCATGGGACAGGGGAACAGATACGCAGTATTTT
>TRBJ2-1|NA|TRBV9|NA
CASSVSGLFSNEQFF
TGTGCCAGCAGCGTTTCGGGACTTTTCTCCAATGAGCAGTTCTTC
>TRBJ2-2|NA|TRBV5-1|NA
CASSLAEGGPGELFF
TGCGCCAGCAGCTTGGCCGAGGGGGGGCCCGGGGAGCTGTTTTTT
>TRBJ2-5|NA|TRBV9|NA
CASSPRARETQYF
TGTGCCAGCAGCCCCAGGGCCAGAGAGACCCAGTACTTC